The 20 T cell receptor beta chains presented below share a single source sample, sequenced in a study of siplizumab effects on memory and regulatory T cells. The method was immunoSEQ multiplex PCR; TCRdb's version includes in-frame clones alone and lacks a portion of them. Seen here are approximately 60,000 clones, 79% observed once, and the top ten hold approximately 0.4%. The sample was memory CD4+ T cells sorted from blood. Receptor source: a human donor in good health.

The genes are TRBV4-2 and TRBJ1-2, with D possibly TRBD1 on 6 matching bases. The V and J ends lost 0 bases and 5 bases respectively, with 13 bases between them. The CDR3 loop spans 15 amino acids. CDR1 is LGHNA, CDR2 YNFKEQ, per germline. CDR3: CASSQERQVAYGYTF. The CDR3 nucleotides read TGTGCCAGCAGCCAAGAAAGACAGGTGGCATATGGCTACACCTTC.

This clone was found a few times. This rearrangement joins TRBV7-3 to TRBJ2-1; no clear D gene. The CDR3 loop spans 15 amino acids. CDR1 SGHTA and CDR2 FQGTGA come from the germline V gene. Deletions cut 1 base from V and 0 bases from J, with 7 bases between. This chain's CDR3 is CASSLNTLSYNEQFF. The CDR3 nucleotides are TGTGCCAGCAGCTTAAATACCCTCTCCTACAATGAGCAGTTCTTC.

V and J are TRBV4-1 and TRBJ2-5; no reliable D call. The ends were cut back, 3 bases at V and 2 bases at J, with 13 bases in the middle. Germline V gene sequence: CDR1 MGHRA, CDR2 YSYEKL. The CDR3 contains 15 residues. DNA of the CDR3: TGCGCCAGCAGCCAGGAAGGACGGAATCAAGAGACCCAGTACTTC. Protein: CASSQEGRNQETQYF.

The rearrangement uses TRBV4-2 and TRBJ2-1; 10 nucleotides match TRBD2. CDR1 is LGHNA, CDR2 YNFKEQ, per germline. J was trimmed by 7 bases and V by 1 base; bases with no gene match: 10. This CDR3 comprises 17 residues. CDR3 in DNA: TGTGCCAGCAGCCAAGCCCGGTTGAGCGGGGGGGCGAATGAGCAGTTCTTC. Protein product: CASSQARLSGGANEQFF.

The CDR3 sequence is CASSPPVRGQGYTF. CDR3 sequence (DNA): TGTGCCAGCTCACCACCGGTCCGGGGGCAGGGCTACACCTTC. The rearrangement links TRBV18 to TRBJ1-2; a weak D match, TRBD1 (6 bases). Germline V gene sequence: CDR1 KGHSH, CDR2 LQKENI. V dropped 0 bases and J dropped 8 bases, with 13 bases sitting between them. The CDR3 sequence is 14 residues long.

The V gene is TRBV6-5, the J gene TRBJ1-6; no clear D gene. Germline V lookup: CDR1 MNHEY, CDR2 SVGAGI. V was shortened by 0 bases and J by 10 bases, with 10 bases between the two germline ends. The CDR3 covers 14 residues. CDR3 region: CASSYSRVGSPLHF. The CDR3 DNA reads TGTGCCAGCAGTTACTCGAGGGTCGGGTCACCCCTCCACTTT.

This clone was picked up one time. The chain uses TRBV10-3 and TRBJ2-2; D is uncertain. Trimming took 5 bases from V and 14 from J, leaving 15 bases between them. The CDR3 contains 12 residues. Looked up from germline, CDR1 is ENHRY and CDR2 is SYGVKD. CDR3 residues: CAISLDGYELFF. CDR3 nucleotide sequence: TGTGCCATCAGTCTGGACGGATATGAACTGTTTTTT.

V is TRBV5-4 and J is TRBJ1-4; a weak D match, TRBD1 (5 bases). In germline, CDR1 is SGHNT, CDR2 YYREEE (reference sequence). There are 15 residues in the CDR3. Trimming shortened V by 4 bases and J by 4 bases, and 14 bases separated the two germline ends. The CDR3 reads CASSRSGTFNEKLFF. The CDR3, as DNA: TGTGCCAGCAGCCGATCCGGGACGTTTAATGAAAAACTGTTTTTT.

This clone appeared a few times. The gene calls are TRBV6-6 and TRBJ2-1; D ambiguous. The CDR3 spans 14 residues. Trimming pared 0 bases from V and 7 bases from J, leaving 10 bases between. Germline values: CDR1 MNHNY, CDR2 SVGAGI (reference sequence). CDR3 amino acids: CASSYSTHGNEQFF. In DNA form, the CDR3 reads TGTGCCAGCAGTTACTCGACCCATGGGAATGAGCAGTTCTTC.

The genes are TRBV9 and TRBJ2-1; D possibly uses TRBD1 or TRBD2 (5 bases each). Trimming left V 2 bases short and J 6 bases short, with 12 bases between. Germline lookup yields CDR1 SGDLS and CDR2 YYNGEE. CDR3 length: 14 amino acids. CDR3 coding DNA: TGTGCCAGCAGCGTTCAAGGGACCTTCAATGAGCAGTTCTTC. It encodes CASSVQGTFNEQFF.

This chain joins TRBV7-9 and TRBJ1-1; D not certain. The CDR3 consists of 13 residues. Per the germline V gene, CDR1 is SEHNR and CDR2 is FQNEAQ (reference sequence). The V end lost 1 base, the J end lost 4 bases, and 7 bases lay between the germline ends. CDR3 sequence (DNA): TGTGCCAGCAGCTTAGAACAGACCACTGAAGCTTTCTTT. It yields the protein CASSLEQTTEAFF.

J is TRBJ1-1 and V is TRBV7-9; no clear D gene. Looked up from germline, CDR1 is SEHNR and CDR2 is FQNEAQ (reference sequence). This CDR3 is built from 11 residues. V lost 3 bases and J 4 bases, leaving 3 bases between the germline ends. CDR3 loop: CASSFLTEAFF. The CDR3, as DNA: TGTGCCAGCAGCTTCCTCACTGAAGCTTTCTTT.

This clone was counted once. V gene TRBV6-1 combines with J gene TRBJ2-7; D possibly corresponds to TRBD1 (5 bases). With 1 base removed from V and 2 bases from J, the gap between germline ends came to 12 bases. CDR3 length: 15 residues. In germline, CDR1 is MNHNS, CDR2 SASEGT. The CDR3 loop reads CASSEGWGTTYEQYF. CDR3 DNA sequence: TGTGCCAGCAGTGAAGGTTGGGGCACAACCTACGAGCAGTACTTC.

The chain joins TRBV2 to TRBJ1-6, with a weak D call TRBD1 (5 bases). Germline V lookup: CDR1 SNHLY, CDR2 FYNNEI. The CDR3 runs to 14 residues. V was shortened by 8 bases and J by 7 bases, with 15 bases between the two germline ends. The CDR3 DNA follows: TGTGCCAGCGGGGTGGGAGACAGAAATTCACCCCTCCACTTT. Translating it yields CASGVGDRNSPLHF.

The rearrangement links TRBV29-1 to TRBJ2-3; the match to TRBD1 covers 8 bases. CDR1 is SQVTM and CDR2 is ANQGSEA in the germline V gene. V lost 5 bases, J lost 3 bases, and 7 bases stayed unmatched. The CDR3 sequence is 14 residues long. CDR3 sequence: CSVRRQGRTDTQYF. In nucleotides, the CDR3 is TGCAGCGTTCGACGACAGGGGAGAACAGATACGCAGTATTTT.

The chain joins TRBV10-3 to TRBJ1-4, with D tentatively TRBD1 (5 bases). Trimming removed 8 bases from V and 4 bases from J, with 14 bases in between. Germline loops: CDR1 ENHRY, CDR2 SYGVKD. The length of the CDR3 is 14 residues. The CDR3 DNA sequence: TGTGCCATCGGGAGGGCTGGGGGTAATGAAAAACTGTTTTTT. Translating gives CAIGRAGGNEKLFF.

J is TRBJ2-5 and V is TRBV28, with 7 bases that match TRBD1. The closer fit of TRBJ2-7 to the DNA end suggests the J call may be wrong. The CDR3 contains 13 residues. CDR1 MDHEN and CDR2 SYDVKM come from the germline V gene. CDR3 residues: CASVTGERDEQYF. CDR3 DNA sequence: TGTGCCAGCGTTACAGGGGAAAGAGACGAGCAGTACTTC.

The chain is built from TRBV30 and TRBJ1-2; perhaps TRBD1 as D (6 bases). Trimming pared 0 bases from V and 3 bases from J, leaving 11 bases between. Per germline, CDR1 GTSNPN and CDR2 SVGIG (reference sequence). The CDR3 is 14 amino acids. In nucleotides, the CDR3 is TGTGCCTGGAGTGTAGGGGGAGAATACTATGGCTACACCTTC. It encodes CAWSVGGEYYGYTF.

The V and J genes are TRBV10-3 and TRBJ2-1; 8 bases fit TRBD2. Trimming removed 4 bases from V and 3 bases from J; junction bases left unmatched: 5. Germline V gene data show CDR1 as ENHRY and CDR2 as SYGVKD. The CDR3 is made up of 15 amino acids. The CDR3 sequence is CAISADRGGYNEQFF. The CDR3 nucleotides are TGTGCCATCAGTGCAGACCGGGGGGGCTACAATGAGCAGTTCTTC.

This sequence joins TRBV7-2 and TRBJ2-7; maybe TRBD2 (6 bases). The CDR3 loop spans 14 amino acids. With 8 bases removed from V and 2 bases from J, the gap between germline ends came to 16 bases. Germline CDR1 reads SGHTA; CDR2 reads FQGNSA. The DNA for the CDR3 is TGTGCCAGCTCCCTAGTGGAGGGACCCTACGAGCAGTACTTC. This gives the protein CASSLVEGPYEQYF.